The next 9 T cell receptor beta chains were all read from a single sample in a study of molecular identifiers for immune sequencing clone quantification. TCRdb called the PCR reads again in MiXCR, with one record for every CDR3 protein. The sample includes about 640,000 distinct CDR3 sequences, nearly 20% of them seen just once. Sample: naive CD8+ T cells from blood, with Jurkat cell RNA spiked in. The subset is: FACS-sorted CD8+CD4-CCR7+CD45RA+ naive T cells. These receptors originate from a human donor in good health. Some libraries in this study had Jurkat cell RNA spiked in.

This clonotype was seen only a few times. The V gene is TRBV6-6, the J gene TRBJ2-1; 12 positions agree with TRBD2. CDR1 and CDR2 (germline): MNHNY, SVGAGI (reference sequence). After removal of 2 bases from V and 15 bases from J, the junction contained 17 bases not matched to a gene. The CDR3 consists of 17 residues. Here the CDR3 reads CASSYVPAASGRALRFF. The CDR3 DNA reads TGTGCCAGCAGTTACGTGCCTGCAGCTAGCGGGAGGGCCTTGCGGTTCTTC.

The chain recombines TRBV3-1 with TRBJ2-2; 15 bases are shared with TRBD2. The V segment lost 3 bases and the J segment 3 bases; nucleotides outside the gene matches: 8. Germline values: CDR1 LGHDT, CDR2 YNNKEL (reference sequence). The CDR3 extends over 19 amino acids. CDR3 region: CASSQAGLAGGLHTGELFF. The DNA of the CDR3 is TGTGCCAGCAGCCAGGCAGGACTAGCGGGGGGGCTTCACACCGGGGAGCTGTTTTTT. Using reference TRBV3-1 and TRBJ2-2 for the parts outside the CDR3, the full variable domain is DTAVSQTPKYLVTQMGNDKSIKCEQNLGHDTMYWYKQDSKKFLKIMFSYNNKELIINETVPNRFSPKSPDKAHLNLHINSLELGDSAVYFCASSQAGLAGGLHTGELFFGEGSRLTVL.

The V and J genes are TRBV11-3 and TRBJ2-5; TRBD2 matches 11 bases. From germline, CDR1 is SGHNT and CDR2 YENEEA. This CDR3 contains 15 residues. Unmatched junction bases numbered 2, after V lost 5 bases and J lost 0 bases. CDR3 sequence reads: CASSPTSGDQETQYF. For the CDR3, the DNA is TGTGCCAGCAGCCCGACTAGCGGGGACCAAGAGACCCAGTACTTC.

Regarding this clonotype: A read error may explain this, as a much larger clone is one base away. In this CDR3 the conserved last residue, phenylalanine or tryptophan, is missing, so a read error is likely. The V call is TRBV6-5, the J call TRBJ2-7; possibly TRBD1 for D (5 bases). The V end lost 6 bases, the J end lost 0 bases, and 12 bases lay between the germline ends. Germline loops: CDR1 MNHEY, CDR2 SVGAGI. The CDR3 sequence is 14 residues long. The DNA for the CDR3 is TGTGCCAGCAGACCCCAGGGCTCCTCCTACGAGCAGTACCTC. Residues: CASRPQGSSYEQYL.

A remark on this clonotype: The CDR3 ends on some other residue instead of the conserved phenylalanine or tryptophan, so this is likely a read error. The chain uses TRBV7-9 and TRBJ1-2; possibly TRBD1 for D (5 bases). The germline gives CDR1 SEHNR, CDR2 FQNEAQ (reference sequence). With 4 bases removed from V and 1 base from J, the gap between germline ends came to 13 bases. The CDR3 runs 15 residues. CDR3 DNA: TGTGCCAGCAGCTCCGACCGACAGTTTAACTATGGCTACACCTCC. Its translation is CASSSDRQFNYGYTS.

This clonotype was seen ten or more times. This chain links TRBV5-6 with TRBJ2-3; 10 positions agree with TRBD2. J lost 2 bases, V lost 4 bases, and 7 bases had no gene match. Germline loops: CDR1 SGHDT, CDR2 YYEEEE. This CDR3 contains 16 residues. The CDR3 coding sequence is TGTGCCAGCAGCGGGGGGACTAGCGCTCTCACAGATACGCAGTATTTT. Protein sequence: CASSGGTSALTDTQYF.

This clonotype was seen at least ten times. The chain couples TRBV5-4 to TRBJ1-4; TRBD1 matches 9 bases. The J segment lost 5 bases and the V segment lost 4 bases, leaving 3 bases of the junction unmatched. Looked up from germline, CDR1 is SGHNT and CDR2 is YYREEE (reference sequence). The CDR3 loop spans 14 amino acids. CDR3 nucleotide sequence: TGTGCCAGCAGCCCGGACAGGGGAAATGAAAAACTGTTTTTT. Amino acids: CASSPDRGNEKLFF. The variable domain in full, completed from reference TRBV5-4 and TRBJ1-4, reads ETGVTQSPTHLIKTRGQQVTLRCSSQSGHNTVSWYQQALGQGPQFIFQYYREEENGRGNFPPRFSGLQFPNYSSELNVNALELDDSALYLCASSPDRGNEKLFFGSGTQLSVL.

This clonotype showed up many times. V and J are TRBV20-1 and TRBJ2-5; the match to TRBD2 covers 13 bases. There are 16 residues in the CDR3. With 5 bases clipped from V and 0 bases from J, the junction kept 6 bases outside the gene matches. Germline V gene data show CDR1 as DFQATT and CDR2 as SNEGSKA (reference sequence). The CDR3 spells CSARTSGGRYQETQYF. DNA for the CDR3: TGCAGTGCTCGGACTAGCGGGGGCCGGTACCAAGAGACCCAGTACTTC.

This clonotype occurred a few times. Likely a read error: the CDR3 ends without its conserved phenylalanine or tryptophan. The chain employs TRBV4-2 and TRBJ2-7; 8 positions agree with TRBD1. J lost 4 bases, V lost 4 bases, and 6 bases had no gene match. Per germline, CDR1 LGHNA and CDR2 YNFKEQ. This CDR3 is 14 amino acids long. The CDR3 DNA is TGTGCCAGCAGCCCGGGGACAGGCTCGTACGAGCAGTACCTC. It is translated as CASSPGTGSYEQYL.